This T cell receptor beta chain was recovered during a study of blood T cell repertoires in COVID-19. Authors' data handling: Reference gene primer amplification gave estimated nucleated cell counts. Sequenced by immunoSEQ multiplex PCR; TCRdb stores in-frame clones only, minus some. V, J and clone size derive from that table, while D and trimming were established from the DNA sequence. This sample carries about 72,000 clones, about 81% of them seen once, and the ten largest clones take approximately 19%. Germline V gene lookup returns CDR1 MNHNS and CDR2 SASEGT. With V trimmed by 2 bases and J by 4 bases, 7 bases remained unmatched. The CDR3 covers 15 residues.

The TCR originated in a human donor in a cohort sampled during active COVID-19. This sequence joins TRBV6-1 and TRBJ1-2, with 7 bases aligning to TRBD1. The sequenced sample was peripheral blood. CDR3 DNA: TGTGCCAGCAGTGAACAACCAGGGGGTCCCTATGGCTACACCTTC. Translating gives CASSEQPGGPYGYTF.